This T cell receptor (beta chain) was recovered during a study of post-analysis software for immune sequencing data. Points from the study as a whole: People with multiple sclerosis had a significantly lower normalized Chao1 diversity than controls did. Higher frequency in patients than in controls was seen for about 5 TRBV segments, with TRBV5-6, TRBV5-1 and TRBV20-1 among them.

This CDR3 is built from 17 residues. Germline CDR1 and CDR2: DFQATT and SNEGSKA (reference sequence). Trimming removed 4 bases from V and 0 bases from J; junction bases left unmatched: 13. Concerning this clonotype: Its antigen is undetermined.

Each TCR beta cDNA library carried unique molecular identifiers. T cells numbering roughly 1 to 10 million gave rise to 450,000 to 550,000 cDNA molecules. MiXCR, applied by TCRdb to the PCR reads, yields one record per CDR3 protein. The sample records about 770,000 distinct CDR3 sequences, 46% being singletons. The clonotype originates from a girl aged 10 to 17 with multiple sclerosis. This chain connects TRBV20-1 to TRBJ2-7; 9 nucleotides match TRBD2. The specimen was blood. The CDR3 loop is CSAMKVGSGRSSYEQYF. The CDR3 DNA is TGCAGTGCTATGAAGGTGGGGAGCGGGAGGAGCTCCTACGAGCAGTACTTC.